The clone carrying this T cell receptor beta chain was seen a few times. This sample stems from a study of early T cells in non-severe SARS-CoV-2 infection. The overall study: The chains were unpaired, and the sequenced material was bulk RNA from unsorted whole blood.

TCRdb re-analysed the 5' RACE reads in MiXCR, keeping a single row per CDR3 protein. The sample includes roughly 90,000 distinct CDR3 sequences, roughly 15% of them seen just once. Trimming shortened V by 3 bases and J by 6 bases, and 11 bases separated the two germline ends. CDR3 length: 12 amino acids. Germline lookup yields CDR1 SQVTM and CDR2 ANQGSEA. This TCR derives from an adult who was a healthcare worker with PCR-confirmed SARS-CoV-2 infection or an uninfected control (not recorded which). Sequencing was carried out using whole blood. This chain uses TRBV29-1 with TRBJ1-1, with a possible D match to TRBD1 (5 bases). The CDR3 coding sequence is TGCAGCGTTGAGGGGCTTCGGGCTGAAGCTTTCTTT. Encoded protein: CSVEGLRAEAFF.